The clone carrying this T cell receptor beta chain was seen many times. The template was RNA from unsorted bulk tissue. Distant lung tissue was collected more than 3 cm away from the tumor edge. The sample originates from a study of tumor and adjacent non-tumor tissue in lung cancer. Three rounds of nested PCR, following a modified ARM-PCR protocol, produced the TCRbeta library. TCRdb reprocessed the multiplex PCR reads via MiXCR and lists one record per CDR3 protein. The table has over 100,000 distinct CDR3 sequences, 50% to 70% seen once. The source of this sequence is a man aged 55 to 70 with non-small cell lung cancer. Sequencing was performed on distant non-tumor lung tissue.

In DNA form, the CDR3 reads TGTGCCAGCAGTTCCAGGACAGGGGGCACTGAAGCTTTCTTT. Its protein product is CASSSRTGGTEAFF. The chain carries TRBV6-5 and TRBJ1-1, with 10 bases fitting TRBD1. Germline CDR1 reads MNHEY; CDR2 reads SVGAGI. V shed 4 bases, J shed 4 bases, and the junction held 3 bases outside the gene matches. CDR3 size: 14 residues.